Listed below are T cell receptor beta chains from one sample, sequenced in a study of T cells in Graves' hyperthyroidism and ophthalmopathy. TCRdb re-derived calls from the multiplex PCR reads in MiXCR, one entry per CDR3 protein. The profile covers around 520,000 distinct CDR3 sequences, with roughly 15% appearing a single time and 11% to 15% taken by the ten largest. The sample comprised blood. These receptors all come from a middle-aged woman with Graves' hyperthyroidism. The CDR3 runs from the conserved cysteine through the conserved F or W. A D gene is named only where the DNA matches it firmly. Clone size, where shown, is once, few, many, or a class for clones that have expanded.

j_gene	abundance	d_gene	v_gene	CDR3nt	CDR3aa
TRBJ2-7	.	.	TRBV4-1	TGCGCCAGCAGCCAACGGGACACTCAATCCTACGAGCAGTACTTC	CASSQRDTQSYEQYF
TRBJ1-2	many	TRBD1	TRBV28	TGTGCCAGCAGCCTGGGACAGGGGCGTCACTATGGCTACACCTTC	CASSLGQGRHYGYTF
TRBJ2-1	many	.	TRBV5-5	TGTGCCAGCAGCTTGGTTCTAGTCGGTGAGCAGTTCTTC	CASSLVLVGEQFF
TRBJ2-2	.	.	TRBV2	TGTGTCAGCAGTGATCGTGGGAGGACGAACACCGGGGAGCTGTTTTTT	CVSSDRGRTNTGELFF
TRBJ2-7	many	.	TRBV27	TGTGCCAGCAGTTACACCTCCGGGACCTACGAGCAGTACTTC	CASSYTSGTYEQYF
TRBJ2-5	many	.	TRBV7-9	TGTGCCAGCAGCTTAAGGCTAACGGGAGCGGTAGAGACCCAGTACTTC	CASSLRLTGAVETQYF
TRBJ1-1	.	TRBD1	TRBV13	TGTGCCAGCAGCTTAGTACCGGGACAGGGTAACACTGAAGCTTTCTTT	CASSLVPGQGNTEAFF
TRBJ2-7	.	TRBD1	TRBV29-1	TGCAGCGCGGGACAGTACTCCTACGAGCAGTACTTC	CSAGQYSYEQYF
TRBJ1-2	many	TRBD1	TRBV28	TGTGCCAGCAGTTTGACAGGGAATGGTGGCTACACCTTC	CASSLTGNGGYTF
TRBJ2-1	many	.	TRBV2	TGTGCCAGCAGGGACCCCCTGGGTGAGCAGTTCTTC	CASRDPLGEQFF